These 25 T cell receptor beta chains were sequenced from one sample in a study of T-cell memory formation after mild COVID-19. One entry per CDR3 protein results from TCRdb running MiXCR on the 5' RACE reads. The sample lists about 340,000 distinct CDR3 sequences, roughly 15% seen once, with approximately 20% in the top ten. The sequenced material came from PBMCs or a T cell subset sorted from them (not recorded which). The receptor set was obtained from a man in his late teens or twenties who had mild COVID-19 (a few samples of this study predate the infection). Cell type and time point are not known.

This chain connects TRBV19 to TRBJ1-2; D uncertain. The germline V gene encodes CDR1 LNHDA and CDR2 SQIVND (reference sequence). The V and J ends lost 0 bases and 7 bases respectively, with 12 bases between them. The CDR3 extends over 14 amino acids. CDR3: CASSIDRRGIGYTF. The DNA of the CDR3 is TGTGCCAGTAGTATAGATCGCCGAGGGATTGGCTACACCTTC.

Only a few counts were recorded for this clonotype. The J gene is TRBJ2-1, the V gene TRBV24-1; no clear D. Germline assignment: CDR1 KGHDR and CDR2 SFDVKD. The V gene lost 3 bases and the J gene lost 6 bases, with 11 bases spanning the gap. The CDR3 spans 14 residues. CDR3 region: CATSDLPPLNEQFF. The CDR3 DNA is TGTGCCACCAGTGATCTACCCCCCCTCAATGAGCAGTTCTTC.

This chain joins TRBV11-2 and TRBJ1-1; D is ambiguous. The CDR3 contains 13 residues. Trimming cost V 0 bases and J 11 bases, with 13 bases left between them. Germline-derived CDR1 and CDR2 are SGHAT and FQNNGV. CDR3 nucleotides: TGTGCCAGCAGCTTAGAAGGTCTGAGAGGGGCTTTCTTT. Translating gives CASSLEGLRGAFF.

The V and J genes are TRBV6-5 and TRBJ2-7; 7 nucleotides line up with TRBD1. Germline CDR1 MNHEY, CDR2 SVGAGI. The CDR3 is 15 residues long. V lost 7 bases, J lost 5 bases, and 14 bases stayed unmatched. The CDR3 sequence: CASTNPGTVRNEQYV. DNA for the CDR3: TGTGCCAGCACCAACCCCGGGACAGTTCGGAACGAGCAGTACGTC.

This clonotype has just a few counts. CDR3 in DNA: TGTGCCAGCAGCCCATCGGGTGCCACTGAAGCTTTCTTT. As protein: CASSPSGATEAFF. The genes are TRBV28 and TRBJ1-1; D is ambiguous. The V gene's germline CDR1 is MDHEN and CDR2 SYDVKM. The CDR3 has 13 amino acids. Trimming shortened V by 6 bases and J by 4 bases, and 12 bases separated the two germline ends. Full variable domain (remainder filled in from reference TRBV28 and TRBJ1-1): DVKVTQSSRYLVKRTGEKVFLECVQDMDHENMFWYRQDPGLGLRLIYFSYDVKMKEKGDIPEGYSVSREKKERFSLILESASTNQTSMYLCASSPSGATEAFFGQGTRLTVV.

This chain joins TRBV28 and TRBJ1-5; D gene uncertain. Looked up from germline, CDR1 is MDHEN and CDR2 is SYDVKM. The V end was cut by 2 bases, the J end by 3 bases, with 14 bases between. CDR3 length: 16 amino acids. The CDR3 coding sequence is TGTGCCAGCAGTTTACACCCTCGGGTCTTCAATCAGCCCCAGCATTTT. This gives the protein CASSLHPRVFNQPQHF.

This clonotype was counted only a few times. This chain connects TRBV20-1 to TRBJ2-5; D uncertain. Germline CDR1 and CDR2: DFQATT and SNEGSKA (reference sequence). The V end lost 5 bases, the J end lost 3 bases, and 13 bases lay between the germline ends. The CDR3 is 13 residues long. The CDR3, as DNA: TGCAGTGCTGCCTCAAGGTTGGAAGAGACCCAGTACTTC. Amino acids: CSAASRLEETQYF.

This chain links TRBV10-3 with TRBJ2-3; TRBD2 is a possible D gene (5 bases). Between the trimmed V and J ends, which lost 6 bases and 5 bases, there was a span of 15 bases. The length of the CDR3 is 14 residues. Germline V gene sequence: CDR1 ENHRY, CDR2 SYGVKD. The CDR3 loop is CAIRGSGRGDTQYF. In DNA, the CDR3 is TGTGCCATCAGGGGGTCCGGACGGGGAGATACGCAGTATTTT.

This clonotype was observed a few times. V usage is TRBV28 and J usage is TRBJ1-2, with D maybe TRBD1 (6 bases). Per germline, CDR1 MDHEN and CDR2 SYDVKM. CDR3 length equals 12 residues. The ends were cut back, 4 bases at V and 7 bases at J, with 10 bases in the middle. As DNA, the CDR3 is TGTGCCAGCAGTTCATACAGGGCTGGCTACACCTTC. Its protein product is CASSSYRAGYTF.

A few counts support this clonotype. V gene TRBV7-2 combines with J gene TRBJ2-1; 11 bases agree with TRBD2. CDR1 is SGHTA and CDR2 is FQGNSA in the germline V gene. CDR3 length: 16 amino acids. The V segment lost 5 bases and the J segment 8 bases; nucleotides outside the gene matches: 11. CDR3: CASSKPLAGERDEQFF. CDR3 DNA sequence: TGTGCCAGCAGCAAGCCACTAGCGGGGGAGAGAGATGAGCAGTTCTTC.

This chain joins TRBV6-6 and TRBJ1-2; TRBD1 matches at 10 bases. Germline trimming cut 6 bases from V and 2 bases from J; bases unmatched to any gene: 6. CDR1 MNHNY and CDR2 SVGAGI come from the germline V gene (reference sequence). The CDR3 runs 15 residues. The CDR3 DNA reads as TGTGCCAGCAGGAGGACAGGGGGAAACAACTATGGCTACACCTTC. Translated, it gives CASRRTGGNNYGYTF.

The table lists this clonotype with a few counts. For the CDR3, the DNA is TGCGCCAGCTCCGGGGGTACCGGGACAGATATCACCGGGGAGCTGTTTTTT. This gives the protein CASSGGTGTDITGELFF. V usage is TRBV5-1 and J usage is TRBJ2-2, with D possibly being TRBD1 (7 bases). The ends were cut back, 7 bases at V and 4 bases at J, with 23 bases in the middle. The CDR3 is 17 residues long. The germline gives CDR1 SGHRS, CDR2 YFSETQ.

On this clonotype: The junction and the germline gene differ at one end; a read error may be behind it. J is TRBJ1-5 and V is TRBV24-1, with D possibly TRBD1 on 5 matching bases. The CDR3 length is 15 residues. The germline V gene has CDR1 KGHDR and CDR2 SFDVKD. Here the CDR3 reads CATSEHRDGNQRQHF. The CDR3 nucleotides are TGTGCCACCAGTGAACACCGGGACGGCAATCAGCGCCAGCATTTT.

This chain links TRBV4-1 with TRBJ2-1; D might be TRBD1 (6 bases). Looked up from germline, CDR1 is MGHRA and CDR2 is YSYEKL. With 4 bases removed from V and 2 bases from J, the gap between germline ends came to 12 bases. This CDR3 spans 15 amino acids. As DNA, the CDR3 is TGCGCCAGCAGCCGTGACTGGGGGCCCTACAATGAGCAGTTCTTC. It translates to CASSRDWGPYNEQFF.

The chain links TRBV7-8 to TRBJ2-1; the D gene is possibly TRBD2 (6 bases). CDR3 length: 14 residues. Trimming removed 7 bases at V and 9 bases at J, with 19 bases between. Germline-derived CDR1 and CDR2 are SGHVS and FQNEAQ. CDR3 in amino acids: CASTRLAQEGEQFF. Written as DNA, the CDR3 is TGTGCCAGCACCAGGCTCGCTCAGGAGGGTGAGCAGTTCTTC.

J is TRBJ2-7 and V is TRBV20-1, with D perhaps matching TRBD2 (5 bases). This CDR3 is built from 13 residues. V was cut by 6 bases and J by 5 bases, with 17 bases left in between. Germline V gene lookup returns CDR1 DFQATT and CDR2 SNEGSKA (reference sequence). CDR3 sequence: CSAILVTINEQYF. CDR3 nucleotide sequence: TGCAGTGCCATACTAGTGACTATAAACGAGCAGTACTTC.

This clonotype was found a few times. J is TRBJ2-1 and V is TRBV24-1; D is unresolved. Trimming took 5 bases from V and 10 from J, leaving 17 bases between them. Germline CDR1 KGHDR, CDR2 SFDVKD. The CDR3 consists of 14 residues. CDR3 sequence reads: CATSAASTVREQFF. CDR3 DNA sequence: TGTGCCACCAGTGCCGCCAGCACCGTAAGAGAGCAGTTCTTC.

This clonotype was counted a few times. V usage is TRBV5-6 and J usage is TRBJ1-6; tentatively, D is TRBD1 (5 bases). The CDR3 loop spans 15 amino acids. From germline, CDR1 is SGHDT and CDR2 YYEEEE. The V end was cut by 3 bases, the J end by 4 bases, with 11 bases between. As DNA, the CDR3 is TGTGCCAGCAGCTCGGGGACCTCGTATAATTCACCCCTCCACTTT. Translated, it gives CASSSGTSYNSPLHF.

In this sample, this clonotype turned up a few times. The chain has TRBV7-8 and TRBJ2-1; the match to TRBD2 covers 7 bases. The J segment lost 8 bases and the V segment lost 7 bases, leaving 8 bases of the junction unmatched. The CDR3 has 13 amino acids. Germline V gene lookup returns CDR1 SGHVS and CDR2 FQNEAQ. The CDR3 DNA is TGTGCCAGCAAATTCGGCCTAGCGGATGAGCAGTTCTTC. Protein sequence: CASKFGLADEQFF. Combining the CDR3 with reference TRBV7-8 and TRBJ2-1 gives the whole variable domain GAGVSQSPRYKVAKRGQDVALRCDPISGHVSLFWYQQALGQGPEFLTYFQNEAQLDKSGLPSDRFFAERPEGSVSTLKIQRTQQEDSAVYLCASKFGLADEQFFGPGTRLTVL.

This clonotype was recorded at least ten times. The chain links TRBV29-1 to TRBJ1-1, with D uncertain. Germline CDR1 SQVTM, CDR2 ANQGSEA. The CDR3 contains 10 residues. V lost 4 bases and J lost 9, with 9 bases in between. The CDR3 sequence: CSVGEGKAFF. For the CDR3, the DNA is TGCAGCGTTGGAGAAGGGAAAGCTTTCTTT.

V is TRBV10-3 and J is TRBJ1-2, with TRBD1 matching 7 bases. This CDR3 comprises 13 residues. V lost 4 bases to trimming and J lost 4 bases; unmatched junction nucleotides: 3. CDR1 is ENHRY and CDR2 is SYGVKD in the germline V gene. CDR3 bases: TGTGCCATCAGTGGCGGGACAGTCTATGGCTACACCTTC. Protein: CAISGGTVYGYTF.

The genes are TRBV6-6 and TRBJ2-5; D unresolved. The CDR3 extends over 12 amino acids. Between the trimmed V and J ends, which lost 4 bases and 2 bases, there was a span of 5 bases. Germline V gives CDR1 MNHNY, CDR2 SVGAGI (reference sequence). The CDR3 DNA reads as TGTGCCAGCAGTTTACCACAAGAGACCCAGTACTTC. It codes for CASSLPQETQYF.

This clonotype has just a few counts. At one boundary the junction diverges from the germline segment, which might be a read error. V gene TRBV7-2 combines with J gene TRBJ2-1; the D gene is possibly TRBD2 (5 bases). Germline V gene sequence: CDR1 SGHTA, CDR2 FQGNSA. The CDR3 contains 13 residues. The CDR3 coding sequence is TGTGCCAGCAGCCCCAGCTTCGTAGCTAGCCCGATCTTC. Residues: CASSPSFVASPIF.

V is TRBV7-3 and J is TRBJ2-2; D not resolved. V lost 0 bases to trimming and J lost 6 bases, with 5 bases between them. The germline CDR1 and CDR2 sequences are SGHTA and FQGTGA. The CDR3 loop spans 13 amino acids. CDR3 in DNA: TGTGCCAGCAGCTTAACTGGTCCCGGGGAGCTGTTTTTT. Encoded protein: CASSLTGPGELFF.

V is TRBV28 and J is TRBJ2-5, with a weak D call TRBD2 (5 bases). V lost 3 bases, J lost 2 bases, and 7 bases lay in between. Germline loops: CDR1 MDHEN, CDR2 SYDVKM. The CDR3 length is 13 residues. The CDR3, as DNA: TGTGCCAGCAGTTTCGGGGATCAAGAGACCCAGTACTTC. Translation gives CASSFGDQETQYF.